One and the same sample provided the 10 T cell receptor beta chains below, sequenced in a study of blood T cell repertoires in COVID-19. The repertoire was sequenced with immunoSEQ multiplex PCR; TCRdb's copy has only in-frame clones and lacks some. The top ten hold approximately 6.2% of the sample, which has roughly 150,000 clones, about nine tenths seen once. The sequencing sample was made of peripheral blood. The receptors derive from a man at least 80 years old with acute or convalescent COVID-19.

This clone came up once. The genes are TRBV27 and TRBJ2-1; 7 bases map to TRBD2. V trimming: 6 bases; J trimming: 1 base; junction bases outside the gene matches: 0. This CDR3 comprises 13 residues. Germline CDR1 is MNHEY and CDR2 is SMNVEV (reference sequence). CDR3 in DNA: TGTGCCAGCAGGGGGGGGTCCTACAATGAGCAGTTCTTC. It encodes CASRGGSYNEQFF.

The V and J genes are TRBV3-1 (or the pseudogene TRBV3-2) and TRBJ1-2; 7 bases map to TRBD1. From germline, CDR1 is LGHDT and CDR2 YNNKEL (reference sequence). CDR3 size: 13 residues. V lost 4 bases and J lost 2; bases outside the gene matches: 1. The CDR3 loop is CASSPGQNYGYTF. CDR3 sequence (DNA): TGTGCCAGCAGCCCGGGACAGAACTATGGCTACACCTTC.

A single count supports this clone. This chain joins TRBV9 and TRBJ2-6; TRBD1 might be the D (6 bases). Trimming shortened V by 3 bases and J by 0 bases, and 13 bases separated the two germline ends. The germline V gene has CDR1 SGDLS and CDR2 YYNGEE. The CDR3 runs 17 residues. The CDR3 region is CASSAYGQYSGANVLTF. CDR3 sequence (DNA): TGTGCCAGCAGCGCTTATGGACAGTACTCTGGGGCCAACGTCCTGACTTTC.

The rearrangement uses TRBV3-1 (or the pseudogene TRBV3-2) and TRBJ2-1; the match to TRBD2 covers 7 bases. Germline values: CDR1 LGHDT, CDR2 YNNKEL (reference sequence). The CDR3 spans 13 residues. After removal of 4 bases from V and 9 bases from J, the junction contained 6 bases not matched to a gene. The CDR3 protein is CASSPYSGGEQFF. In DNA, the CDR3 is TGTGCCAGCAGCCCCTATTCGGGGGGTGAGCAGTTCTTC.

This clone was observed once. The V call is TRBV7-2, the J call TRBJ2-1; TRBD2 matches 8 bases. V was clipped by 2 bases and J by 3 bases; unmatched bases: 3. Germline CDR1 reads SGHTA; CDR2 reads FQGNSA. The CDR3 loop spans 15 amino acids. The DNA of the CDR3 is TGTGCCAGCAGCTTATCGGGGACTAGCTACAATGAGCAGTTCTTC. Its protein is CASSLSGTSYNEQFF.

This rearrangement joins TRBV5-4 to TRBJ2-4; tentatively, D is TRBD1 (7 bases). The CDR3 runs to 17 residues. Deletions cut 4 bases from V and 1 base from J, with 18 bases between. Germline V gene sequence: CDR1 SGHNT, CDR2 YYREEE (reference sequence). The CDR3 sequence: CASSQGGLDFAKNIQYF. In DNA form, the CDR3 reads TGTGCCAGCAGCCAGGGGGGCCTCGATTTCGCCAAAAACATTCAGTACTTC.

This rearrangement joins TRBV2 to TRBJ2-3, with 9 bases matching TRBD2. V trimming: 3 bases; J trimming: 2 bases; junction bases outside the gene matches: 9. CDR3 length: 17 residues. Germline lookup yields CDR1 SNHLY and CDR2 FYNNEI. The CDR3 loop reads CASSDLPSGRPTDTQYF. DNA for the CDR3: TGTGCCAGCAGTGATCTCCCAAGCGGGAGGCCCACAGATACGCAGTATTTT. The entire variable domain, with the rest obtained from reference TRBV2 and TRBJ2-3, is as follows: EPEVTQTPSHQVTQMGQEVILRCVPISNHLYFYWYRQILGQKVEFLVSFYNNEISEKSEIFDDQFSVERPDGSNFTLKIRSTKLEDSAMYFCASSDLPSGRPTDTQYFGPGTRLTVL.

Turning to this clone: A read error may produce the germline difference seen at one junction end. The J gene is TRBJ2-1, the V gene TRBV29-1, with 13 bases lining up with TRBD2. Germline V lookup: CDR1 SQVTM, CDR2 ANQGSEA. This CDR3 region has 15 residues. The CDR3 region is CSGGLAGALGNEQLF. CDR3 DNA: TGCAGCGGCGGACTAGCGGGGGCCCTCGGCAATGAGCAGCTCTTC.

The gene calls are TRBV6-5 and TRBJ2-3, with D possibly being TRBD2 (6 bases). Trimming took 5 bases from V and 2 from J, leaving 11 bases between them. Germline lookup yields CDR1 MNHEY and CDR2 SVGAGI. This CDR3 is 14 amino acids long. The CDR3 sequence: CASSRGLNTDTQYF. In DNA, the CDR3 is TGTGCCAGCAGTAGGGGACTCAACACAGATACGCAGTATTTT.

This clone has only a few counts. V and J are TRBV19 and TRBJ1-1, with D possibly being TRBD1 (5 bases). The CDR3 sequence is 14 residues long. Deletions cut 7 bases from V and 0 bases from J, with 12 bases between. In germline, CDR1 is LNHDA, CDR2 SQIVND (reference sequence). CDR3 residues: CASTPRTLNTEAFF. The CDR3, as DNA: TGTGCCAGTACACCCAGGACACTGAACACTGAAGCTTTCTTT.